The clone carrying this T cell receptor (beta chain) was counted between two and nine times. This sample is drawn from a study of breast tumors, draining lymph nodes, adjacent tissues. The CDR3 covers 13 residues. The germline gives CDR1 MDHEN, CDR2 SYDVKM. V gave up 5 bases and J gave up 9 bases, with 17 bases separating them. TCRdb itself ran the multiplex PCR reads through MiXCR, one entry per CDR3 protein. This sample has approximately 190,000 distinct CDR3 sequences, with around 33% found just once. Axillary draining lymph nodes of breast cancer patients supplied the node samples. The sample taken for sequencing was axillary lymph node tissue. The sequence was obtained from a female donor with breast cancer. Some clones in this sample may be carry-over from other donors' samples. V usage is TRBV28 and J usage is TRBJ2-7; maybe TRBD1 (6 bases). In nucleotides, the CDR3 is TGTGCCAGCAGTCCCGGGGACAACCCGGGGCAGTACTTC. Translating gives CASSPGDNPGQYF.